The source of this TCR beta chain is a study of Graves' ophthalmopathy and Graves' hyperthyroidism. Study-wide findings and caveats: Between ophthalmopathy and stable hyperthyroidism, a 13-signature model drew a separation with approximately 87% sensitivity and approximately 81% specificity. Most thyroid clonotypes with frequency above 0.001 were detected in blood too.

Clinical symptoms and serum thyroxine were used for diagnosis; TRAb, thyroid ultrasound and orbital computed tomography were also relied on. This clonotype has ten or more counts. The antigen is undetermined. Trimming took 2 bases from V and 4 from J; bases not matched to a gene: 6. Germline V gene lookup returns CDR1 KGHSH and CDR2 LQKENI. The CDR3 consists of 16 residues. Amplification of the TCR beta CDR3 regions used RNA transcripts (as template). Second-round multiplex PCR came after first-round RT-PCR with HTBI primers. MiXCR, applied by TCRdb to the multiplex PCR reads, yields one record per CDR3 protein. The sample has about 160,000 distinct CDR3 sequences, 30% to 45% seen once.

The clonotype comes from a man younger than 45 with Graves' ophthalmopathy. The sample taken for sequencing was peripheral blood. The chain joins TRBV18 to TRBJ2-7, with TRBD2 matching 12 bases. The CDR3 DNA reads as TGTGCCAGCTCACCAAAACTAGCGGGAGGTCTGTACGAGCAGTACTTC. This codes for CASSPKLAGGLYEQYF.